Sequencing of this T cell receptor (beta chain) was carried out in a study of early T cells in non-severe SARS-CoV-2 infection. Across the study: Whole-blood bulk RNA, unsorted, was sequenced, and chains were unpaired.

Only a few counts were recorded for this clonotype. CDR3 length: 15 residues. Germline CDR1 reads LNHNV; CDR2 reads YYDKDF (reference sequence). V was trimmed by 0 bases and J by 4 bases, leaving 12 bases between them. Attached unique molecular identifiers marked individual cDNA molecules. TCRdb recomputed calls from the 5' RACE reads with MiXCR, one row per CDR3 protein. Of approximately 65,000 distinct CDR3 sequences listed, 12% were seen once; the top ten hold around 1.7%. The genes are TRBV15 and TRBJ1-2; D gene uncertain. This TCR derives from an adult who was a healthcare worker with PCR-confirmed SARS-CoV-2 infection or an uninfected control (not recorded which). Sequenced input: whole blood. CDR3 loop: CATSRDPFLSYGYTF. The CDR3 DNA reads TGTGCCACCAGCAGAGATCCCTTCTTGTCCTATGGCTACACCTTC.